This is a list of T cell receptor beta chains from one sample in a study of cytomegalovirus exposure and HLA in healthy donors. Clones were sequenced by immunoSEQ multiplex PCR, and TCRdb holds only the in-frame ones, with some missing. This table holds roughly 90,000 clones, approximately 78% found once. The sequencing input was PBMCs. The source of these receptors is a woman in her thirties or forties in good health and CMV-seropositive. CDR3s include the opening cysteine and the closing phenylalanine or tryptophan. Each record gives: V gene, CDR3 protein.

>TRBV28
CASSIRGLLEETQYF
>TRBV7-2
CASSLQGIINEKLFF
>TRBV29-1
CSVAGRGAAEAFF
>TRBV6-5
CASSKQGYEQYF
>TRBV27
CASSSRSSYEQYF
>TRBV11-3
CASSLNQNEQFF
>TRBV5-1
CASSPEGPSGGYNEQFF
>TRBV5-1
CASSRKGGGGLADTGELFF
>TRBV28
CASTLYGTGAHNEQFF
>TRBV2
CASKHEGARNQPQHF
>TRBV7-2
CASSLVSPENIQYF
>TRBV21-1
CASSNNTNTQYF
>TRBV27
CASSSGLAGQETQYF
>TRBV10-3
CAISESVTSSGSSYEQYF
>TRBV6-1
CASSEGFGDSYGYTF
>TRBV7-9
CASSFQGLSYEQYF
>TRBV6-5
CASSYGIANTEAFF
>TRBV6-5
CASSYGRWSDYGYTF
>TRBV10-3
CATHRDGDNYGYTF
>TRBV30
CAWSVAGNGGDGYTF
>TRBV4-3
CASSQDLYAAVYGYTF
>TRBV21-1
CASHLSGLPLSRELFF
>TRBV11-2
CASGETSGIFYEQFF
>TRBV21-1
CASSKGWTGTNTGELFF
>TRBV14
CASSQSGGSGNEQLF
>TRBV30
CAWAGTGPRTSGSSYEQYF
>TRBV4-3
CASSQGAGGSYEQYF
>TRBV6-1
CASSRGQVQEKLFF
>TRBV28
CASIESTDYSYEQYF
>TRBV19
CASSPGGPDTQYF
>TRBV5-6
CASSLPGQGTVETQYF
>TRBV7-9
CASSPGQGMNTEAFF
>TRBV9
CASSVATGYNEQFF
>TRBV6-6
CASKGGNSPLHF
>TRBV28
CASSASADTQYF
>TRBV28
CASSLRGGRGQPQHF
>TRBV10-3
CAISEVAEPQHF
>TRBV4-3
CASSQGPSTGELFF
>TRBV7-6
CASSSGTSGSYEQYF
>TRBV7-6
CASRDRGEEKLFF
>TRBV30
CAWSSGQGISGANVLTF
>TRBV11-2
CASSLGAGKETQYF
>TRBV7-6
CASSLAWYRNRGQSNEQFF